This is a list of T cell receptor beta chains from one sample in a study of shared clonotypes between healthy human individuals. Only in-frame clones appear in the TCRdb table, and some are missing; sequencing was by immunoSEQ multiplex PCR. The sample has fewer than 2.5 million clones; more than 85% are singletons. Sequences were obtained from naive CD4+ T cells from PBMCs. Receptor source: a man between 18 and 29 years old in good health. Some clones in this sample may be carry-over from other donors' samples. The CDR3 runs from the conserved cysteine through the conserved F or W. D genes are given only for firm matches. Size tells how often a clone was seen (once, few, many) or the class of an expanded clone, and some rows leave it out.

J,V,size,D,CDR3,DNA
TRBJ2-3,TRBV11-2,-,-,CASSPSLAYTNTQYF,TGTGCCAGCAGCCCCAGCTTAGCGTACACGAATACGCAGTATTTT
TRBJ2-3,TRBV5-1,-,-,CASNMETGDTQYF,TGCGCCAGCAATATGGAGACCGGGGATACGCAGTATTTT
TRBJ1-2,TRBV2,-,-,CASRMDFGGANYGYTF,TGTGCCAGCAGGATGGACTTTGGGGGGGCAAACTATGGCTACACCTTC
TRBJ2-5,TRBV10-1,once,TRBD2,CASGGSGGETQYF,TGCGCCAGCGGGGGTAGCGGGGGAGAGACCCAGTACTTC
TRBJ1-1,TRBV27,-,-,CASSLSSGRTEAFF,TGTGCCAGCAGTTTATCTTCAGGGAGGACTGAAGCTTTCTTT
TRBJ2-7,TRBV28,once,-,CASGQRSSYEQYF,TGTGCCAGTGGACAGAGAAGCTCCTACGAGCAGTACTTC
TRBJ1-2,TRBV6-5,-,-,CASRGRTDSTGYTF,TGTGCCAGCAGGGGGCGGACGGATTCCACGGGCTACACCTTC
TRBJ1-1,TRBV30,-,-,CAWSVRSTWAEAFF,TGTGCCTGGAGTGTACGTAGCACTTGGGCTGAAGCTTTCTTT
TRBJ2-7,TRBV7-2,-,TRBD2,CASSLGTGGLGYSYEQYF,TGTGCCAGCAGCTTAGGAACCGGGGGGTTGGGCTACTCCTACGAGCAGTACTTC
TRBJ1-2,TRBV5-4,-,-,CASSLQENYGYTF,TGTGCCAGCAGTCTTCAGGAAAACTATGGCTACACCTTC
TRBJ1-2,TRBV20-1,-,-,CSARVGYGYTF,TGCAGTGCTAGAGTAGGGTATGGCTACACCTTC
TRBJ2-1,TRBV19,-,-,CASSITGTQYNEQFF,TGTGCCAGTAGTATAACCGGGACGCAGTACAATGAGCAGTTCTTC
TRBJ1-3,TRBV28,-,-,CASLKQVSGNTIYF,TGTGCCAGCCTTAAACAGGTCTCTGGAAACACCATATATTTT
TRBJ1-2,TRBV5-1,-,TRBD1,CASNPGEGASLYGYTF,TGCGCCAGCAACCCAGGTGAGGGGGCTTCCCTTTATGGCTACACCTTC
TRBJ2-4,TRBV30,-,-,CAWGRGDIQYF,TGTGCCTGGGGCAGGGGGGACATTCAGTACTTC
TRBJ1-1,TRBV19,-,TRBD1,CASSTGSGTGLFLGTEAFF,TGTGCCAGTAGCACGGGATCCGGGACAGGGCTTTTCTTAGGCACTGAAGCTTTCTTT
TRBJ2-7,TRBV6-6,-,-,CASSYIGTAQYF,TGTGCCAGCAGTTATATTGGCACGGCGCAGTACTTC
TRBJ2-2,TRBV11-2,-,TRBD2,CASSLIAGDPTGELFF,TGTGCCAGCAGCTTAATAGCGGGAGACCCAACCGGGGAGCTGTTTTTT
TRBJ2-7,TRBV18,-,TRBD2,CASSPSGGGSSYEQYF,TGTGCCAGCTCACCATCCGGGGGAGGGTCCTCCTACGAGCAGTACTTC
TRBJ2-3,TRBV5-6,-,TRBD1,CASSFDRVSTDTQYF,TGTGCCAGCAGCTTTGACAGGGTGAGCACAGATACGCAGTATTTT
TRBJ2-7,TRBV6-1,-,TRBD2,CASSALRLAGSEQYF,TGTGCCAGCAGCGCTTTGCGACTAGCGGGAAGCGAGCAGTACTTC
TRBJ2-1,TRBV28,once,-,CASTSEGREFF,TGTGCCAGCACCTCAGAGGGGCGGGAGTTCTTC
TRBJ2-7,TRBV25-1,-,-,CASTVHWVFSSYEQYF,TGTGCCAGCACGGTCCATTGGGTTTTCTCCTCCTACGAGCAGTACTTC
TRBJ1-1,TRBV5-4,-,-,CASSLGRDPDTEAFF,TGTGCCAGCAGCTTGGGCAGGGATCCGGACACTGAAGCTTTCTTT
TRBJ2-7,TRBV7-9,-,TRBD2,CASRPGLAGVYEQYF,TGTGCCAGCAGACCCGGACTAGCGGGAGTCTACGAGCAGTACTTC
TRBJ1-3,TRBV6-5,-,TRBD1,CASSRGTAGNTIYF,TGTGCCAGCAGCCGAGGGACAGCTGGAAACACCATATATTTT
TRBJ1-1,TRBV7-3,-,TRBD1,CASSFQGGNTEAFF,TGTGCCAGCAGCTTCCAGGGGGGCAACACTGAAGCTTTCTTT
TRBJ2-5,TRBV6-4,-,-,CASSDSGAGANF,TGTGCCAGCAGTGACTCAGGGGCAGGGGCAAACTTC
TRBJ2-7,TRBV5-1,-,-,CASSRGQYEQYF,TGCGCCAGCAGCCGCGGACAGTACGAGCAGTACTTC
TRBJ2-2,TRBV7-3,-,TRBD2,CASSFIAGDTGELFF,TGTGCCAGCAGCTTTATAGCGGGAGATACCGGGGAGCTGTTTTTT
TRBJ1-5,TRBV28,-,-,CASSLASTYSNQPQHF,TGTGCCAGCAGTTTGGCCAGCACTTATAGCAATCAGCCCCAGCATTTT
TRBJ2-1,TRBV6-5,-,-,CASSKRVSPYNEQFF,TGTGCCAGCAGTAAAAGGGTCTCACCCTACAATGAGCAGTTCTTC
TRBJ1-2,TRBV27,-,-,CATRGRVGGYTF,TGTGCCACGAGGGGGAGGGTGGGGGGCTACACCTTC
TRBJ2-7,TRBV18,-,TRBD1,CASSPPQGVYFQQYF,TGTGCCAGCTCACCACCCCAGGGGGTTTACTTTCAGCAGTACTTC
TRBJ2-7,TRBV19,once,-,CASSTGTGNYEQYF,TGTGCCAGTAGTACCGGGACGGGAAACTACGAGCAGTACTTC
TRBJ2-1,TRBV7-2,-,-,CASSRANNEQFF,TGTGCCAGCAGCCGGGCGAACAATGAGCAGTTCTTC
TRBJ1-2,TRBV2,-,-,CASSEDIRANYGYTF,TGTGCCAGCAGTGAAGACATAAGAGCTAACTATGGCTACACCTTC
TRBJ2-5,TRBV2,few,-,CASRGEETQYF,TGTGCCAGCAGGGGGGAAGAGACCCAGTACTTC
TRBJ1-2,TRBV28,-,TRBD1,CASSSTGDPRGANYGYTF,TGTGCCAGCAGCTCGACAGGGGACCCTCGAGGCGCTAACTATGGCTACACCTTC
TRBJ2-7,TRBV6-6,-,TRBD1,CASSFRDRGLEQYF,TGTGCCAGCTCTTTCCGGGACAGGGGGCTCGAGCAGTACTTC
TRBJ2-7,TRBV19,-,-,CASRSQDSSYEQYF,TGTGCCAGTAGAAGTCAGGACTCCTCCTACGAGCAGTACTTC
TRBJ2-3,TRBV5-1,-,TRBD2,CASSTDPTSGRATDTQYF,TGCGCCAGCAGCACCGATCCGACTAGCGGGAGGGCCACTGATACGCAGTATTTT
TRBJ2-5,TRBV11-2,-,TRBD2,CASSAAGVTQYF,TGTGCCAGCAGCGCCGCGGGGGTGACCCAGTACTTC
TRBJ1-1,TRBV29-1,few,-,CSVWDTEAFF,TGCAGCGTCTGGGACACTGAAGCTTTCTTT